These T cell receptor beta chains were read from a single sample in a study of T cells in Graves' hyperthyroidism and ophthalmopathy. TCRdb reprocessed the multiplex PCR reads with MiXCR, giving one entry per CDR3 protein. This sample yields around 340,000 distinct CDR3 sequences, of which around a sixth are seen a single time; under 55% belongs to the top ten. Sequenced sample: blood. These receptors all come from a woman in her fifties or sixties with Graves' hyperthyroidism. Both conserved end residues are part of each CDR3. A D gene is named only where the DNA matches it firmly. Not every row has a clone size; where given, it reads once, few, many or a size class.

d_call: -
v_call: TRBV27
j_call: TRBJ2-7
clone_size: -
cdr3_aa: CASSLFRGDEQYF
cdr3_nt: TGTGCCAGCAGTTTATTTCGTGGGGACGAGCAGTACTTC

d_call: TRBD2
v_call: TRBV18
j_call: TRBJ2-3
clone_size: many
cdr3_aa: CASSPTSPKDTQYF
cdr3_nt: TGTGCCAGCTCACCGACTAGCCCCAAGGATACGCAGTATTTT

d_call: -
v_call: TRBV9
j_call: TRBJ2-5
clone_size: -
cdr3_aa: CASSVGGTNVETQYF
cdr3_nt: TGTGCCAGCAGCGTAGGAGGGACAAATGTTGAGACCCAGTACTTC

d_call: -
v_call: TRBV29-1
j_call: TRBJ2-3
clone_size: few
cdr3_aa: CSVKTRLADTQYF
cdr3_nt: TGCAGCGTTAAGACTAGGCTGGCAGATACGCAGTATTTT

d_call: -
v_call: TRBV20-1
j_call: TRBJ1-1
clone_size: -
cdr3_aa: CSASQPVNTEAFF
cdr3_nt: TGCAGTGCTTCCCAGCCGGTGAACACTGAAGCTTTCTTT

d_call: -
v_call: TRBV7-3
j_call: TRBJ2-7
clone_size: few
cdr3_aa: CASSLTARTHLLSEQYF
cdr3_nt: TGTGCCAGCAGCTTAACAGCGCGGACTCATCTTCTCTCAGAGCAGTACTTC

d_call: -
v_call: TRBV20-1
j_call: TRBJ1-4
clone_size: -
cdr3_aa: CSARDGGASGKLFF
cdr3_nt: TGCAGTGCTAGAGATGGAGGGGCGAGTGGAAAACTGTTTTTT

d_call: -
v_call: TRBV12-3/TRBV12-4
j_call: TRBJ2-5
clone_size: many
cdr3_aa: CASSFQSLTGQETQYF
cdr3_nt: TGTGCCAGCAGTTTTCAGAGCCTTACAGGCCAAGAGACCCAGTACTTC

d_call: -
v_call: TRBV2
j_call: TRBJ2-1
clone_size: many
cdr3_aa: CASSDVGIEQFF
cdr3_nt: TGTGCCAGCAGTGACGTAGGAATCGAGCAGTTCTTC

d_call: -
v_call: TRBV20-1
j_call: TRBJ1-2
clone_size: few
cdr3_aa: CSAWGAGRANYGYTF
cdr3_nt: TGCAGTGCCTGGGGGGCGGGCAGAGCTAACTATGGCTACACCTTC

d_call: -
v_call: TRBV19
j_call: TRBJ1-5
clone_size: -
cdr3_aa: CASSRRDGVRNQPQHF
cdr3_nt: TGTGCCAGTAGTAGAAGGGACGGTGTACGAAATCAGCCCCAGCATTTT

d_call: -
v_call: TRBV12-3/TRBV12-4
j_call: TRBJ1-6
clone_size: -
cdr3_aa: CASTNGGGFYNSPLHF
cdr3_nt: TGTGCCAGCACCAACGGGGGCGGTTTCTATAATTCACCCCTCCACTTT

d_call: -
v_call: TRBV12-3/TRBV12-4
j_call: TRBJ2-5
clone_size: many
cdr3_aa: CASSLGGARETQYF
cdr3_nt: TGTGCCAGCAGCCTTGGGGGGGCCCGGGAGACCCAGTACTTC

d_call: -
v_call: TRBV3-1
j_call: TRBJ1-1
clone_size: many
cdr3_aa: CASIKKGGSTEAFF
cdr3_nt: TGTGCCAGCATTAAAAAGGGGGGGAGCACTGAAGCTTTCTTT

d_call: -
v_call: TRBV15
j_call: TRBJ1-4
clone_size: -
cdr3_aa: CATSSTLGSGEKLFF
cdr3_nt: TGTGCCACCAGCAGTACCTTGGGATCGGGTGAAAAACTGTTTTTT

d_call: -
v_call: TRBV19
j_call: TRBJ1-2
clone_size: few
cdr3_aa: CASRDLKLYGYTF
cdr3_nt: TGTGCCAGTAGGGACTTAAAACTCTATGGCTACACCTTC

d_call: -
v_call: TRBV20-1
j_call: TRBJ1-1
clone_size: many
cdr3_aa: CSAGGGTSNTEAFF
cdr3_nt: TGCAGTGCTGGCGGGGGGACATCGAACACTGAAGCTTTCTTT

d_call: TRBD1
v_call: TRBV2
j_call: TRBJ2-5
clone_size: many
cdr3_aa: CASRKRRQGQETQYF
cdr3_nt: TGTGCCAGCAGGAAGAGGAGACAGGGCCAAGAGACCCAGTACTTC

d_call: -
v_call: TRBV7-9
j_call: TRBJ2-3
clone_size: -
cdr3_aa: CASSLGGIATDTQYF
cdr3_nt: TGTGCCAGCAGCTTAGGGGGGATAGCCACAGATACGCAGTATTTT

d_call: -
v_call: TRBV20-1
j_call: TRBJ2-4
clone_size: -
cdr3_aa: CSARARGMDIQYF
cdr3_nt: TGCAGTGCTAGAGCGAGGGGTATGGACATTCAGTACTTC

d_call: TRBD2
v_call: TRBV28
j_call: TRBJ2-1
clone_size: many
cdr3_aa: CASRLGLAVYNEQFF
cdr3_nt: TGTGCCAGCAGATTGGGACTAGCGGTCTACAATGAGCAGTTCTTC

d_call: -
v_call: TRBV7-3
j_call: TRBJ2-7
clone_size: few
cdr3_aa: CASSFGQSYEQYF
cdr3_nt: TGTGCCAGCAGCTTTGGACAGAGCTACGAGCAGTACTTC

d_call: -
v_call: TRBV30
j_call: TRBJ2-5
clone_size: -
cdr3_aa: CAWRGSSGRSTETQYF
cdr3_nt: TGTGCCTGGAGGGGATCCTCGGGCCGCTCAACGGAGACCCAGTACTTC

d_call: TRBD2
v_call: TRBV20-1
j_call: TRBJ2-7
clone_size: -
cdr3_aa: CSARLAGVFEQYF
cdr3_nt: TGCAGTGCTAGACTAGCGGGAGTATTCGAGCAGTACTTC

d_call: -
v_call: TRBV12-5
j_call: TRBJ1-2
clone_size: -
cdr3_aa: CASGPDGNYGYTF
cdr3_nt: TGTGCTAGTGGTCCGGACGGGAACTATGGCTACACCTTC

d_call: TRBD2
v_call: TRBV30
j_call: TRBJ2-1
clone_size: -
cdr3_aa: CAWRLVGARTSGGGSANNEQFF
cdr3_nt: TGTGCCTGGCGCCTAGTGGGGGCGAGGACTAGCGGGGGAGGGTCGGCAAACAATGAGCAGTTCTTC

d_call: -
v_call: TRBV20-1
j_call: TRBJ2-1
clone_size: many
cdr3_aa: CSAGYRPGEQFF
cdr3_nt: TGCAGTGCTGGGTACCGGCCGGGTGAGCAGTTCTTC

d_call: -
v_call: TRBV19
j_call: TRBJ1-5
clone_size: few
cdr3_aa: CASSAGDTGNQPQHF
cdr3_nt: TGTGCCAGTAGTGCAGGGGACACAGGAAATCAGCCCCAGCATTTT

d_call: -
v_call: TRBV7-6
j_call: TRBJ2-1
clone_size: -
cdr3_aa: CASSLVMGDEQFF
cdr3_nt: TGTGCCAGCAGCTTAGTAATGGGGGATGAGCAGTTCTTC

d_call: -
v_call: TRBV24-1
j_call: TRBJ1-2
clone_size: -
cdr3_aa: CATSETPGTTTRYGYTF
cdr3_nt: TGTGCCACCAGTGAAACCCCCGGGACAACAACTCGCTATGGCTACACCTTC

d_call: TRBD1
v_call: TRBV5-6
j_call: TRBJ2-7
clone_size: few
cdr3_aa: CASSRDSWGSEQYF
cdr3_nt: TGTGCCAGCAGTAGGGACAGCTGGGGCTCCGAGCAGTACTTC

d_call: TRBD2
v_call: TRBV6-1
j_call: TRBJ2-3
clone_size: -
cdr3_aa: CALRGGGDTQYF
cdr3_nt: TGTGCCTTACGGGGGGGAGGCGATACGCAGTATTTT

d_call: -
v_call: TRBV29-1
j_call: TRBJ2-5
clone_size: -
cdr3_aa: CSVAQNQETQYF
cdr3_nt: TGCAGCGTTGCACAGAATCAAGAGACCCAGTACTTC

d_call: TRBD1
v_call: TRBV5-1
j_call: TRBJ2-1
clone_size: many
cdr3_aa: CASSPDGTGYDNEQFF
cdr3_nt: TGCGCCAGCAGCCCGGACGGGACAGGGTACGACAATGAGCAGTTCTTC

d_call: -
v_call: TRBV30
j_call: TRBJ1-3
clone_size: many
cdr3_aa: CAWTTGGSGNTIYF
cdr3_nt: TGTGCCTGGACAACAGGTGGCTCTGGAAACACCATATATTTT

d_call: -
v_call: TRBV29-1
j_call: TRBJ1-2
clone_size: few
cdr3_aa: CSVEDFLRDSKYGYTF
cdr3_nt: TGCAGCGTTGAAGATTTCCTGCGCGACAGTAAATATGGCTACACCTTC

d_call: TRBD1
v_call: TRBV4-1
j_call: TRBJ1-2
clone_size: few
cdr3_aa: CASSHSGQGTYGYTF
cdr3_nt: TGCGCCAGCAGCCATTCGGGACAGGGAACCTATGGCTACACCTTC

d_call: -
v_call: TRBV6-1
j_call: TRBJ1-2
clone_size: many
cdr3_aa: CASSPSGRDPYGYTF
cdr3_nt: TGTGCCAGCAGCCCCTCCGGACGAGACCCCTATGGCTACACCTTC

d_call: -
v_call: TRBV2
j_call: TRBJ1-2
clone_size: many
cdr3_aa: CASSTAPRGGYTF
cdr3_nt: TGTGCCAGCTCCACAGCGCCCAGGGGCGGCTACACCTTC

d_call: -
v_call: TRBV7-3
j_call: TRBJ1-5
clone_size: -
cdr3_aa: CASSYWGFHSNQPQHF
cdr3_nt: TGTGCCAGCAGCTACTGGGGTTTCCATAGCAATCAGCCCCAGCATTTT

d_call: TRBD2
v_call: TRBV30
j_call: TRBJ2-1
clone_size: few
cdr3_aa: CAWSSAGVFEQFF
cdr3_nt: TGTGCCTGGAGTTCTGCGGGAGTCTTTGAGCAGTTCTTC

d_call: -
v_call: TRBV12-3/TRBV12-4
j_call: TRBJ2-2
clone_size: few
cdr3_aa: CASSPVGTVWLFF
cdr3_nt: TGTGCCAGCAGTCCAGTGGGGACTGTCTGGCTGTTTTTT

d_call: TRBD2
v_call: TRBV18
j_call: TRBJ2-5
clone_size: few
cdr3_aa: CASSLNDLSGGEETQYF
cdr3_nt: TGTGCCAGCTCTCTCAACGATCTTTCTGGGGGGGAAGAGACCCAGTACTTC

d_call: -
v_call: TRBV9
j_call: TRBJ1-3
clone_size: -
cdr3_aa: CASSPPVGGNTIYF
cdr3_nt: TGTGCCAGCAGCCCACCGGTAGGAGGAAACACCATATATTTT

d_call: -
v_call: TRBV28
j_call: TRBJ2-3
clone_size: many
cdr3_aa: CASSSMGVAEHTQYF
cdr3_nt: TGTGCCAGCAGTTCGATGGGTGTTGCGGAGCATACGCAGTATTTT

d_call: -
v_call: TRBV5-1
j_call: TRBJ2-5
clone_size: many
cdr3_aa: CASSSQETQYF
cdr3_nt: TGTGCCAGCAGCTCTCAAGAGACCCAGTACTTC

d_call: -
v_call: TRBV6-1
j_call: TRBJ2-1
clone_size: once
cdr3_aa: CASSQPRAREQFF
cdr3_nt: TGTGCCAGCAGCCAGCCACGAGCCCGCGAGCAGTTCTTC

d_call: TRBD2
v_call: TRBV7-3
j_call: TRBJ2-2
clone_size: -
cdr3_aa: CASSLTSGYTGELFF
cdr3_nt: TGTGCCAGCAGCTTAACTAGCGGGTACACCGGGGAGCTGTTTTTT

d_call: -
v_call: TRBV7-2
j_call: TRBJ1-2
clone_size: few
cdr3_aa: CASSLAGGGNYGYTF
cdr3_nt: TGTGCCAGCAGCTTAGCCGGGGGGGGTAACTATGGCTACACCTTC

d_call: TRBD1
v_call: TRBV19
j_call: TRBJ1-2
clone_size: -
cdr3_aa: CASSTQGQVYGYTF
cdr3_nt: TGTGCCAGTAGTACCCAAGGACAGGTCTATGGCTACACCTTC

d_call: TRBD2
v_call: TRBV7-9
j_call: TRBJ2-5
clone_size: few
cdr3_aa: CASSSLAGPMRETQYF
cdr3_nt: TGTGCCAGCAGCTCGCTAGCGGGGCCGATGCGAGAGACCCAGTACTTC

d_call: TRBD2
v_call: TRBV10-3
j_call: TRBJ2-1
clone_size: -
cdr3_aa: CAISPSGTSGGLEQFF
cdr3_nt: TGTGCCATCAGTCCCTCCGGGACTAGCGGGGGGCTTGAGCAGTTCTTC

d_call: -
v_call: TRBV27
j_call: TRBJ1-1
clone_size: few
cdr3_aa: CASSSWTNYNTEAFF
cdr3_nt: TGTGCCAGCAGTTCCTGGACAAATTATAACACTGAAGCTTTCTTT

d_call: TRBD2
v_call: TRBV7-2
j_call: TRBJ2-1
clone_size: many
cdr3_aa: CASSRSGLAGDNEQFF
cdr3_nt: TGTGCCAGCAGCCGTTCGGGACTAGCGGGAGACAATGAGCAGTTCTTC

d_call: -
v_call: TRBV2
j_call: TRBJ1-1
clone_size: many
cdr3_aa: CASSVTGKAFF
cdr3_nt: TGTGCCAGCAGTGTAACGGGGAAAGCTTTCTTT